This T cell receptor (beta chain) was sequenced for a study of shared clonotypes between healthy human individuals. Study at large: Sampling drew on donors who were a couple of women and a few men aged 18 to 49. General study results and limits: Few donors limited the genetic and exposure-history diversity represented. Among donors, the sharing of clonotypes was expected to be influenced by sequencing depth.

Using immunoSEQ multiplex PCR, the repertoire was profiled, and TCRdb retains in-frame clones only, with some absent. Of fewer than 650,000 clones listed, around 78% are singletons. V gave up 0 bases and J gave up 4 bases, with 15 bases separating them. This CDR3 contains 16 residues. CDR1 is SGHTA, CDR2 FQGNSA, per germline. Comment on this clone: Its antigen remains unknown.

This TCR derives from a woman between 35 and 50 years old in good health. Some clones in this sample may be carry-over from other donors' samples. The sample consisted of PBMCs. J is TRBJ1-2 and V is TRBV7-2; TRBD1 is a possible D gene (6 bases). The CDR3 coding sequence is TGTGCCAGCAGCTTAGCGCGGGGGGCGGGAGGCTATGGCTACACCTTC. It encodes CASSLARGAGGYGYTF. Using reference TRBV7-2 and TRBJ1-2 for the parts outside the CDR3, the full variable domain is GAGVSQSPSNKVTEKGKDVELRCDPISGHTALYWYRQSLGQGLEFLIYFQGNSAPDKSGLPSDRFSAERTGGSVSTLTIQRTQQEDSAVYLCASSLARGAGGYGYTFGSGTRLTVV.